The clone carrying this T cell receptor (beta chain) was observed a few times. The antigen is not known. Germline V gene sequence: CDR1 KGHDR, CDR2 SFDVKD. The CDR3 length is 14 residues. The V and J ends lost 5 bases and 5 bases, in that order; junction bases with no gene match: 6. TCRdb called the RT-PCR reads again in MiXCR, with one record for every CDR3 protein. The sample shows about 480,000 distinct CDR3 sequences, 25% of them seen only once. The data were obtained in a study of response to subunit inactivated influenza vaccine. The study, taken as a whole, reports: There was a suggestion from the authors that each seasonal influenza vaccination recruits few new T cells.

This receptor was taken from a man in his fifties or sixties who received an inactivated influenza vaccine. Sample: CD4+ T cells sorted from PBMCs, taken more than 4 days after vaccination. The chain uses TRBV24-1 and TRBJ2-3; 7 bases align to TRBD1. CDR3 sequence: CATSALDREDTQYF. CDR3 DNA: TGTGCCACCAGTGCCCTTGACAGGGAAGATACGCAGTATTTT.